Listed here is a single TCR beta chain. Its antigen remains unknown. A single base separates this from a much larger clone, so it may be a read error. The source of the sample is a study of blood T cells in healthy people across ages. Study-wide results and caveats: Total diversity from one million sequenced T cells was likely underestimated. It was found that TCR beta diversity correlated strongly with the percentage of naive T cells.

Germline V gene lookup returns CDR1 SGDLS and CDR2 YYNGEE. The CDR3 contains 14 residues. With a J-beta primer mix and a sample-barcoded 5' primer, a second PCR ran about 6 to 11 cycles. Using its own MiXCR run on the 5' RACE reads, TCRdb lists one record per CDR3 protein. Among about 640,000 distinct CDR3 sequences listed, roughly 31% were seen once. The specimen was blood. The rearrangement uses TRBV9 and TRBJ2-3, with a weak D call TRBD2 (7 bases). The sequence derives from a woman older than 75 in good health. The CDR3 DNA reads TGTGCCAGCAGCCCCGGGGGGCACACAGATACGCGGTATTTT. Protein: CASSPGGHTDTRYF.